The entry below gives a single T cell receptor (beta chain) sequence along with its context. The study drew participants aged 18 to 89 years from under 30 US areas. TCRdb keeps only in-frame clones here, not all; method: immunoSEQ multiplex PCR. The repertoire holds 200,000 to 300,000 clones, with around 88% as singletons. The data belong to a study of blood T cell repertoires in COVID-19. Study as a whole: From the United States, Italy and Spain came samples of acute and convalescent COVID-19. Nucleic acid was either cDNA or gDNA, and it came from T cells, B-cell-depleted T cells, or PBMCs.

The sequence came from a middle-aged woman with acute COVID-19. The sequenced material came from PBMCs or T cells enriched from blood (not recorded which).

Written as DNA, the CDR3 is TGCAGTGCTCCCTGGGGGACAGAGCAGTTCTTC. Translated, it gives CSAPWGTEQFF. The rearrangement joins TRBV20-1 to TRBJ2-1, with D perhaps matching TRBD1 (6 bases). V was trimmed by 5 bases and J by 10 bases, leaving 12 bases between them. The CDR3 spans 11 residues. CDR1 DFQATT and CDR2 SNEGSKA come from the germline V gene (reference sequence).